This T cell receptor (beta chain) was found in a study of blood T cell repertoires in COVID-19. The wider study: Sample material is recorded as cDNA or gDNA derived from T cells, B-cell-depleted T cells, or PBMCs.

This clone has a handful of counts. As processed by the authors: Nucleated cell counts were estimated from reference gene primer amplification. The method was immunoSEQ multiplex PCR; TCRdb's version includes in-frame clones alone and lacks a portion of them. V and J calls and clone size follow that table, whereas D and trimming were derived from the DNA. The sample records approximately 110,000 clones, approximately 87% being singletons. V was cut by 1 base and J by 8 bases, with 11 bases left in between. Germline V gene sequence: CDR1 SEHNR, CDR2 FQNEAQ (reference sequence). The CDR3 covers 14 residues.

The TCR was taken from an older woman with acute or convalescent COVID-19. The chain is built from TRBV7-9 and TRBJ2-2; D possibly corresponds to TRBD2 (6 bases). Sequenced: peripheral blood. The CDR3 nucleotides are TGTGCCAGCAGCTTAGACTGGGGGACTGGGGAGCTGTTTTTT. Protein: CASSLDWGTGELFF. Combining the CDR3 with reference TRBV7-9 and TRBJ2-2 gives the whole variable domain DTGVSQNPRHKITKRGQNVTFRCDPISEHNRLYWYRQTLGQGPEFLTYFQNEAQLEKSRLLSDRFSAERPKGSFSTLEIQRTEQGDSAMYLCASSLDWGTGELFFGEGSRLTVL.